What follows describes a single T cell receptor beta chain. This specimen belongs to a study of OX40 agonist ivuxolimab in advanced cancers. The germline V gene has CDR1 SNHLY and CDR2 FYNNEI. The CDR3 has 12 amino acids. With 7 bases removed from V and 6 bases from J, the gap between germline ends came to 9 bases. This table comes from immunoSEQ multiplex PCR, and its TCRdb copy is limited to in-frame clones, with some not included. The data show some 66,000 clones, over 75% seen once. The V call is TRBV2, the J call TRBJ2-2, with TRBD2 as a possible D gene (6 bases). The clonotype comes from an adult with an advanced solid tumor such as melanoma, head and neck, liver or kidney cancer. Sample: CD4+ or CD8+ T cells sorted from blood, taken in a trial of the OX40 agonist ivuxolimab. Here the CDR3 DNA reads TGTGCCAGCAACGCGGGGCCCGGGGAGCTGTTTTTT. Residues: CASNAGPGELFF.